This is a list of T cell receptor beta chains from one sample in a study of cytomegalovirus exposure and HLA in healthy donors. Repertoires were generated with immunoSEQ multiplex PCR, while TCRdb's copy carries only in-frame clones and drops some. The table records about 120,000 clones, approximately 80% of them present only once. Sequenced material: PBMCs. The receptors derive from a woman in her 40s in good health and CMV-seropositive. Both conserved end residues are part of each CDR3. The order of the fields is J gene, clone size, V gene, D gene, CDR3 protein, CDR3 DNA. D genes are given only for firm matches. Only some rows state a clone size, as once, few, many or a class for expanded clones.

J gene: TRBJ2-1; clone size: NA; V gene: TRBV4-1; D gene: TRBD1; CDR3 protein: CASSRSTGGFNEQFF; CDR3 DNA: TGCGCCAGCAGCCGTTCGACAGGGGGCTTCAATGAGCAGTTCTTC
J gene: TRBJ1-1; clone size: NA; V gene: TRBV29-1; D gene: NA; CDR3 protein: CSVVRATNTEAFF; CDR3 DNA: TGCAGCGTTGTGCGGGCAACGAACACTGAAGCTTTCTTT
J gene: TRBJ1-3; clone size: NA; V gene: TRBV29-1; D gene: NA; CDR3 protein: CSARGGPTPSGNTIYF; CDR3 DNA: TGCAGCGCCCGCGGGGGACCTACCCCCTCTGGAAACACCATATATTTT
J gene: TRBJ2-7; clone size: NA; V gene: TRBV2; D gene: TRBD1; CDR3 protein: CASRGQTYEQYF; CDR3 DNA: TGTGCCAGCAGGGGACAGACCTACGAGCAGTACTTC
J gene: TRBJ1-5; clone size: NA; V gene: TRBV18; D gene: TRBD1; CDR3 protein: CASSLSDRDQPQHF; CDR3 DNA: TGTGCCAGCTCACTTTCGGACAGGGATCAGCCCCAGCATTTT
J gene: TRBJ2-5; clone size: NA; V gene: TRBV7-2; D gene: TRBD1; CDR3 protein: CASSLPGQGDETQYF; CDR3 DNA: TGTGCCAGCAGCTTACCCGGACAGGGGGACGAGACCCAGTACTTC
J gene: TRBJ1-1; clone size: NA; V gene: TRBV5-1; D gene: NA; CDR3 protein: CASSPGSVRGTEAFF; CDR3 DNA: TGCGCCAGCAGCCCCGGGAGCGTCCGAGGGACTGAAGCTTTCTTT
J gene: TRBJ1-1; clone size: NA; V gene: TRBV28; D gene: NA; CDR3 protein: CASSSPASGGKNTEAFF; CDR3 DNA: TGTGCCAGCAGTTCCCCAGCAAGCGGAGGGAAGAACACTGAAGCTTTCTTT
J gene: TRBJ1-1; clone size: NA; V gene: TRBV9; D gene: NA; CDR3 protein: CASSVGGRSTEAFF; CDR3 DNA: TGTGCCAGCAGCGTAGGAGGCAGAAGCACTGAAGCTTTCTTT
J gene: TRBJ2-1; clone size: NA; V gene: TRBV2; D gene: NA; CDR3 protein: CASIETAYNEQFF; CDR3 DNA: TGTGCCAGCATAGAGACAGCCTACAATGAGCAGTTCTTC
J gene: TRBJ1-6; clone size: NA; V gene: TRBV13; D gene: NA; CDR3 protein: CASTLGRVSSYNSPLHF; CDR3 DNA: TGTGCCAGCACCCTAGGGCGAGTAAGCTCCTATAATTCCCCCCTCCACTTT
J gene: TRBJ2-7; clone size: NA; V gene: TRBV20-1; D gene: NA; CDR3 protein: CSAKQGAEQYF; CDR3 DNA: TGCAGTGCCAAACAGGGTGCCGAGCAGTACTTC
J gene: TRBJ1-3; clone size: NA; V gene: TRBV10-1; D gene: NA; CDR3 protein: CASSDPNSGNTIYF; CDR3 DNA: TGCGCCAGCAGTGACCCCAACTCTGGAAACACCATATATTTT
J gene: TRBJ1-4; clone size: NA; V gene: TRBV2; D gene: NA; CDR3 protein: CASSEVRANEKLFF; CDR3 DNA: TGTGCCAGCAGTGAAGTTCGGGCTAATGAAAAACTGTTTTTT
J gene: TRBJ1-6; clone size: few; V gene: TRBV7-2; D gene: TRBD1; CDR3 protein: CASSADRGRSSPLHF; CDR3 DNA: TGTGCCAGCAGCGCGGACAGGGGCAGGAGTTCACCCCTCCACTTT
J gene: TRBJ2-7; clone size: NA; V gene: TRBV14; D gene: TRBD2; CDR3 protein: CASSQTSGGFEQYF; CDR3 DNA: TGTGCCAGCAGCCAAACTAGCGGGGGCTTTGAGCAGTACTTC
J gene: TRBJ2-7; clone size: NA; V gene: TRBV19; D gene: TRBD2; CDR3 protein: CASSIFLVSGGYEQYF; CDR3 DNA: TGTGCCAGTAGTATTTTCTTGGTTAGCGGGGGATACGAGCAGTACTTC
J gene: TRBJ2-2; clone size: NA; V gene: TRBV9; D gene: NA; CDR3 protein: CASSRRDLNTGELFF; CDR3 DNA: TGTGCCAGCAGCCGGAGGGACCTCAACACCGGGGAGCTGTTTTTT
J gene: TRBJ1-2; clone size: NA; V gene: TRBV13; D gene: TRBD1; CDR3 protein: CASSLTRGPYGYTF; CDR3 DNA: TGTGCCAGCAGCTTAACCAGGGGGCCATATGGCTACACCTTC
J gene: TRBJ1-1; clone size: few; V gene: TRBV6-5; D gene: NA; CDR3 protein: CASSSRVENTEAFF; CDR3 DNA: TGTGCCAGCAGTTCCAGGGTGGAGAACACTGAAGCTTTCTTT
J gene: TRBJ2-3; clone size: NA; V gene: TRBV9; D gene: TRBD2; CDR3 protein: CASSGSSGFSTDTQYF; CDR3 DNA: TGTGCCAGCAGCGGATCTAGCGGATTTAGCACAGATACGCAGTATTTT
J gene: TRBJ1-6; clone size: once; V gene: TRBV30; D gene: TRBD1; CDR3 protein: CAWSPPDRVSPLHF; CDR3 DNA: TGTGCCTGGAGCCCCCCCGACAGGGTATCACCCCTCCACTTT
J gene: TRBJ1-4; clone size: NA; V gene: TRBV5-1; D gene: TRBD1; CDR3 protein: CASSPGTAATNEKLFF; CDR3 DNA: TGCGCCAGCAGCCCAGGGACAGCTGCAACTAATGAAAAACTGTTTTTT
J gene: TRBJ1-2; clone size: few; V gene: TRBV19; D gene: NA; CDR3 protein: CASRTTGRTNGYTF; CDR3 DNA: TGTGCCAGTAGAACGACAGGTAGAACGAACGGCTACACCTTC
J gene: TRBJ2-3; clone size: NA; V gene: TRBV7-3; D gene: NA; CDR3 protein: CASSLSGAITDTQYF; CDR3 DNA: TGTGCCAGCAGCTTATCAGGGGCGATAACAGATACGCAGTATTTT
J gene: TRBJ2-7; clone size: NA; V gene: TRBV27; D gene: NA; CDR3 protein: CASSLRNPNYEQYF; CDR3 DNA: TGTGCCAGCAGTCTACGAAACCCCAACTACGAGCAGTACTTC
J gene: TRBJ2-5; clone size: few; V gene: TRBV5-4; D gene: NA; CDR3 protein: CASSFRGAGETQYF; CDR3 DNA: TGTGCCAGCAGCTTTCGGGGGGCTGGGGAGACCCAGTACTTC
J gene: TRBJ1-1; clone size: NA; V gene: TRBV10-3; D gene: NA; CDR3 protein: CAISESIGRPGLEAFF; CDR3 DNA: TGTGCCATCAGTGAGTCGATCGGGAGACCCGGGCTTGAAGCTTTCTTT
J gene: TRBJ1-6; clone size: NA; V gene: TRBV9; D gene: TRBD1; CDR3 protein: CASSAGSGGAYNSPLHF; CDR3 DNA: TGTGCCAGCAGCGCCGGATCAGGGGGCGCATATAATTCACCCCTCCACTTT
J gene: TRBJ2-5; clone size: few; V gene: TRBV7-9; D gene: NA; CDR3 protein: CASSLLKSPQETQYF; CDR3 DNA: TGTGCCAGCAGCCTTCTTAAATCCCCGCAAGAGACCCAGTACTTC
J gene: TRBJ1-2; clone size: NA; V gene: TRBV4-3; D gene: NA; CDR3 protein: CASSQDYPGDYGYTF; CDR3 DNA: TGCGCCAGCAGCCAAGATTACCCAGGGGACTATGGCTACACCTTC
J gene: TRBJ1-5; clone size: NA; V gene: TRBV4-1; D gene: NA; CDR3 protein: CASSQGVGGRGQPQHF; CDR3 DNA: TGCGCCAGCAGCCAAGGTGTAGGGGGTAGGGGTCAGCCCCAGCATTTT
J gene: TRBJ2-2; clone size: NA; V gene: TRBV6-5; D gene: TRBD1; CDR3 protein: CASSKGTGVTGELFF; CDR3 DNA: TGTGCCAGCAGTAAGGGGACAGGGGTCACCGGGGAGCTGTTTTTT
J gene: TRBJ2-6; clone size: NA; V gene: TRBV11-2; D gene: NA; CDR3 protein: CASSSTGSGANVLTF; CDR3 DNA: TGTGCCAGCAGCTCAACAGGATCTGGGGCCAACGTCCTGACTTTC
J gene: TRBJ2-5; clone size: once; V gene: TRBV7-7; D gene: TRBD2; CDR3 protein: CASSLGTSGIQMQYF; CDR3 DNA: TGTGCTAGCAGCTTAGGAACTAGCGGGATTCAGATGCAGTACTTC
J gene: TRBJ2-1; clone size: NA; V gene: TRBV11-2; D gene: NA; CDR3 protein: CASSLGVGGYNEQFF; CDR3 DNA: TGTGCCAGCAGCTTAGGTGTGGGAGGCTACAATGAGCAGTTCTTC
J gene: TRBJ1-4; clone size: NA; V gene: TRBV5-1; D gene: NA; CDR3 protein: CASSLESGTNEKLFF; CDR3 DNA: TGCGCCAGCAGCTTGGAATCGGGGACTAATGAAAAACTGTTTTTT
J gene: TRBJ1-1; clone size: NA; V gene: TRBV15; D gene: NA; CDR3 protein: CATSIRGKGNTEAFF; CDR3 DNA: TGTGCCACCAGCATAAGGGGAAAGGGGAACACTGAAGCTTTCTTT
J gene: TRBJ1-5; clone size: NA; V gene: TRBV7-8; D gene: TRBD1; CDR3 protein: CASSPDRGRIQPQHF; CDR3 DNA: TGTGCCAGCAGCCCGGACAGGGGGCGAATTCAGCCCCAGCATTTT
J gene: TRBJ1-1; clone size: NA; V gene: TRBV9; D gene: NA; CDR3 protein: CASSSGTLNTEAFF; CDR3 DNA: TGTGCCAGCAGCTCCGGGACACTGAACACTGAAGCTTTCTTT
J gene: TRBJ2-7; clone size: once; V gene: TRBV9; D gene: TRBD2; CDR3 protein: CASSVGGSSYEQYF; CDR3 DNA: TGTGCCAGCAGCGTAGGCGGGAGCTCCTACGAGCAGTACTTC
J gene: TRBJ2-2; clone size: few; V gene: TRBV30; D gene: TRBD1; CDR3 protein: CAWRGTANTGELFF; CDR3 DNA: TGTGCCTGGAGGGGGACAGCGAACACCGGGGAGCTGTTTTTT
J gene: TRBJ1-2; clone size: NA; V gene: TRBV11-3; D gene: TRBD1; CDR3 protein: CASSSSQGNYGYTF; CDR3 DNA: TGTGCCAGCAGCTCATCACAGGGGAACTATGGCTACACCTTC
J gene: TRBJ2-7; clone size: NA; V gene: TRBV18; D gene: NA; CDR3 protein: CASSPAQGYEQYF; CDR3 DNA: TGTGCCAGCTCACCGGCGCAGGGCTACGAGCAGTACTTC